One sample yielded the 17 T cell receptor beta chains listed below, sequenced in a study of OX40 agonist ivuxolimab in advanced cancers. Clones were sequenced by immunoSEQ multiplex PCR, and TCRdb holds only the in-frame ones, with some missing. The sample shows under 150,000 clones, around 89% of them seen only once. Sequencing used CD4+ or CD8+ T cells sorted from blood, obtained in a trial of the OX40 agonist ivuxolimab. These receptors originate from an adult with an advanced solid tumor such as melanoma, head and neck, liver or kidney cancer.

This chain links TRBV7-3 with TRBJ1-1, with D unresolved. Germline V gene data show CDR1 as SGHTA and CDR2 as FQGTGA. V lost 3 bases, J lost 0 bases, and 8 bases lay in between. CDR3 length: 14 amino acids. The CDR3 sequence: CASSLGSVNTEAFF. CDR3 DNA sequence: TGTGCCAGCAGCTTGGGTTCGGTGAACACTGAAGCTTTCTTT.

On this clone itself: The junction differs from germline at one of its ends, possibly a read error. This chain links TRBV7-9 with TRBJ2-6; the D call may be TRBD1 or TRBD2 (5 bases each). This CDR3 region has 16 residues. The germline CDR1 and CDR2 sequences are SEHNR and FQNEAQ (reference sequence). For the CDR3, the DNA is TGTGCCAGCAACTTAGGGGCCGGGACCGGGGCCAACGTCCTGACTTTC. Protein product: CASNLGAGTGANVLTF. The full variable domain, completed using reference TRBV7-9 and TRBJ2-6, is DTGVSQNPRHKITKRGQNVTFRCDPISEHNRLYWYRQTLGQGPEFLTYFQNEAQLEKSRLLSDRFSAERPKGSFSTLEIQRTEQGDSAMYLCASNLGAGTGANVLTFGAGSRLTVL.

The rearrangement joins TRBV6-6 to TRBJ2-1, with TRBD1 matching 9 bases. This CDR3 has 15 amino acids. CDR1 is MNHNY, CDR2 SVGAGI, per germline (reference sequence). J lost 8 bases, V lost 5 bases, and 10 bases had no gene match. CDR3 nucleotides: TGTGCCAGCAGTCTAAACAGGGGGCGAACTGATGAGCAGTTCTTC. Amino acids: CASSLNRGRTDEQFF.

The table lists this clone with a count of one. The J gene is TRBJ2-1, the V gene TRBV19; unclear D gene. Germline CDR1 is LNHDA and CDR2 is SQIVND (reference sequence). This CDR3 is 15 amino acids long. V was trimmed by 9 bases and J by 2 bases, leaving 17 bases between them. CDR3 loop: CASSPTPEAYNEQFF. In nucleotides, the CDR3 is TGTGCCAGCAGCCCCACCCCCGAGGCCTACAATGAGCAGTTCTTC.

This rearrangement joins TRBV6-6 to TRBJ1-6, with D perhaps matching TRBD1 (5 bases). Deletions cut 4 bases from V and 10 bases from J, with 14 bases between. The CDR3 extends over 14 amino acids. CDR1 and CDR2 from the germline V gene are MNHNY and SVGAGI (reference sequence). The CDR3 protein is CASSFAGLGSPLHF. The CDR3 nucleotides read TGTGCCAGCAGTTTTGCAGGGCTAGGCTCACCCCTCCACTTT.

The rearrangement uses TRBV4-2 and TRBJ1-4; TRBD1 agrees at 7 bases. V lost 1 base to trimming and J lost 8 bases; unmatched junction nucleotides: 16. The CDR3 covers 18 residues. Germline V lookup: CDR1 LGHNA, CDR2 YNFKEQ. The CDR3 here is CASSQGERSSTGKEKLFF. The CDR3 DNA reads TGTGCCAGCAGCCAAGGCGAAAGAAGTTCGACAGGGAAGGAAAAACTGTTTTTT.

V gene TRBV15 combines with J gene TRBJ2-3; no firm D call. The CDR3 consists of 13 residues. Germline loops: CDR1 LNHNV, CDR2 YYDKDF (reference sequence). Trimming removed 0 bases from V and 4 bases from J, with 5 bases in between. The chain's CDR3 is CATSRDPPDTQYF. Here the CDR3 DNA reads TGTGCCACCAGCAGAGATCCCCCAGATACGCAGTATTTT.

For the CDR3, the DNA is TGTGCCAGCAGTTTACCCCGGGGACAGGAGAATCAGCCCCAGCATTTT. The encoded protein is CASSLPRGQENQPQHF. J is TRBJ1-5 and V is TRBV28, with 8 bases lining up with TRBD1. Germline V gene data show CDR1 as MDHEN and CDR2 as SYDVKM. Trimming took 2 bases from V and 4 from J; bases not matched to a gene: 7. CDR3 length: 16 residues.

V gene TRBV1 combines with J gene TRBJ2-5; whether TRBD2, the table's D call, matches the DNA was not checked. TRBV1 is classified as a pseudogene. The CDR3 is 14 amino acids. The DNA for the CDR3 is TGCACCAGCAGCCAACGGGGGTACCAAGAGACCCAGTACTTC. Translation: CTSSQRGYQETQYF.

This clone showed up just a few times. For the CDR3, the DNA is TGTGCCAGCAGCTTATCGACTAGCGGGGGGAGGATGGCCAAAAACATTCAGTACTTC. It specifies CASSLSTSGGRMAKNIQYF. The rearrangement uses TRBV7-8 and TRBJ2-4, with 13 positions matching TRBD2. V shed 2 bases and J 1 base; nucleotides not matched to a gene: 8. The CDR3 runs 19 residues. Germline values: CDR1 SGHVS, CDR2 FQNEAQ.

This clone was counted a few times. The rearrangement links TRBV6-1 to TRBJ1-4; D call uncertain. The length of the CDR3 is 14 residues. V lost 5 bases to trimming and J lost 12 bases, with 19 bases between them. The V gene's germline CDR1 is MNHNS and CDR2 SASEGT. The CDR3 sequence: CASSPGRVLRELFF. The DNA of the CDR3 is TGTGCCAGCAGTCCCGGTCGAGTCCTGAGGGAACTGTTTTTT.

The CDR3 loop reads CASSLDGQVTREKLFF. For the CDR3, the DNA is TGTGCCAGCAGCCTCGATGGACAGGTCACTAGGGAAAAACTGTTTTTT. The rearrangement links TRBV7-2 to TRBJ1-4; 7 nucleotides agree with TRBD1. The germline gives CDR1 SGHTA, CDR2 FQGNSA. The length of the CDR3 is 16 residues. V dropped 5 bases and J dropped 8; count of bases not matched to a gene: 14.

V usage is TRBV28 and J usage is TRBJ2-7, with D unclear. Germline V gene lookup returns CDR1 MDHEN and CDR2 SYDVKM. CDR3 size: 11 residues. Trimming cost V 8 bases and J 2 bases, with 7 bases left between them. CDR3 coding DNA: TGTGCCAGCGGGATGACCTACGAGCAGTACTTC. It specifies CASGMTYEQYF.

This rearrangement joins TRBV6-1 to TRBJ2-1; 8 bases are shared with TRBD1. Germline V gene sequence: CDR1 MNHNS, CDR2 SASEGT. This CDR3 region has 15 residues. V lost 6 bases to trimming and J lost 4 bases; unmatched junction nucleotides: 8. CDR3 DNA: TGTGCCAGCAGAGACAGGGGCTTTTGGTACAATGAGCAGTTCTTC. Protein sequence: CASRDRGFWYNEQFF.

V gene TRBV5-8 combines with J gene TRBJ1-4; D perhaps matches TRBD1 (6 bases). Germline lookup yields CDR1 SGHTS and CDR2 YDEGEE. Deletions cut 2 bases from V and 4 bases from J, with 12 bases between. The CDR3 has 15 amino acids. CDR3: CASSFDRFLNEKLFF. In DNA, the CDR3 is TGTGCCAGCAGCTTCGACAGGTTCCTTAATGAAAAACTGTTTTTT.

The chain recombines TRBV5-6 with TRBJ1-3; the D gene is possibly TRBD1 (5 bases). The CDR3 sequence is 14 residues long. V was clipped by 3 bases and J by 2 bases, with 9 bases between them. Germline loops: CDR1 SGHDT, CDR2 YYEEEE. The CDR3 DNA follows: TGTGCCAGCAGCTCGGGGGAGGCTGGAAACACCATATATTTT. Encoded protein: CASSSGEAGNTIYF. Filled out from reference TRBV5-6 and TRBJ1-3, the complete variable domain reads DAGVTQSPTHLIKTRGQQVTLRCSPKSGHDTVSWYQQALGQGPQFIFQYYEEEERQRGNFPDRFSGHQFPNYSSELNVNALLLGDSALYLCASSSGEAGNTIYFGEGSWLTVV.

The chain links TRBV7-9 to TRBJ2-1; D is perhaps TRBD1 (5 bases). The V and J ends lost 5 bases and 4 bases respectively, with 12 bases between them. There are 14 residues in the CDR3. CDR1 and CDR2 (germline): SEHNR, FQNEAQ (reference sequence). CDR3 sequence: CASSVGHGYNEQFF. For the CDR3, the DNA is TGTGCCAGCAGCGTAGGACACGGTTACAATGAGCAGTTCTTC.